The clone carrying this T cell receptor beta chain has a single count. Its antigen is as yet unknown. The record originates from a study of lymphopenia after photon versus proton radiotherapy. Whole-study findings and limits: Post-nadir TCR diversity decline inversely tracked overall survival among those who died. Photon-treated patients lost naive T cells and TCR diversity; proton-treated stayed stable. Post-nadir diversity loss with photons came from oligoclonal expansion, particularly CD8+ Temra cells.

Only in-frame clones appear in the TCRdb table, and some are missing; sequencing was by immunoSEQ multiplex PCR. In the table there are 150,000 to 200,000 clones, around nine tenths of which are singletons. The germline CDR1 and CDR2 sequences are MDHEN and SYDVKM. This CDR3 region has 15 residues. V lost 6 bases, J lost 3 bases, and 14 bases lay in between. The chain joins TRBV28 to TRBJ1-4; D might be TRBD1 (6 bases). The sample consisted of peripheral blood, taken from a patient treated with photon-based radiotherapy. The receptor comes from a man aged 50-60 years with gastric cancer. The CDR3 region has the DNA TGTGCCAGCAGCCCTAGACAGGCATCTAATGAAAAACTGTTTTTT. Encoded protein: CASSPRQASNEKLFF. The full variable domain, completed using reference TRBV28 and TRBJ1-4, is DVKVTQSSRYLVKRTGEKVFLECVQDMDHENMFWYRQDPGLGLRLIYFSYDVKMKEKGDIPEGYSVSREKKERFSLILESASTNQTSMYLCASSPRQASNEKLFFGSGTQLSVL.